This T cell receptor (beta chain) was retrieved from a study of beta chain features in type 1 diabetes. Study details: The samples had roughly 110,000,000 sorted cells examined in all.

The V gene's germline CDR1 is SGDLS and CDR2 YYNGEE. Trimming cost V 0 bases and J 9 bases; bases outside gene matches: 8. The CDR3 is 15 amino acids. The entirety of the isolated RNA underwent reverse transcription, so expressed TCRB transcripts were sequenced. The protocol was immunoSEQ multiplex PCR, while the TCRdb copy is restricted to in-frame clones and leaves out a portion. The sample records 450,000 or so clones, about an eighth being singletons. This clone has just a few counts. Its matching antigen is unknown. Points from the study as a whole: TCRB repertoires of naive, central memory and Treg cells appeared more similar among patients than among healthy donors. PCR might preferentially amplify shorter templates, equally in patients and controls.

The sample was naive CD4+ T cells from blood. This chain uses TRBV9 with TRBJ2-1; 8 bases fit TRBD2. The clonotype was recovered from a woman aged 18-30 years in good health. CDR3 amino acids: CASSVDTSGDGEQFF. The CDR3, as DNA: TGTGCCAGCAGCGTAGATACTAGCGGAGACGGTGAGCAGTTCTTC.